The clone carrying this TCR beta chain was found many times. The antigen is unknown. V was pared by 1 base and J by 14 bases, with 3 bases of the junction left unmatched. CDR1 is LGHDT and CDR2 is YNNKEL in the germline V gene (reference sequence). There are 13 residues in the CDR3. The sample originates from a study of identical twins. The study, taken as a whole, reports: The more abundant beta clonotypes in cord blood had fewer insertions, and memory repertoires did not show this. Out-of-frame alpha sequences shared between twins exhibited an excess of low generation probability.

TCRdb itself ran the 5' RACE reads through MiXCR, one entry per CDR3 protein. The table has 200,000 to 300,000 distinct CDR3 sequences, around 6.6% seen once. The same sample was also studied in work on yellow fever vaccine responses in identical twins.

Sequenced input: memory (CD45RO+) T cells sorted from blood. The rearrangement joins TRBV3-1 to TRBJ1-6, with 9 nucleotides matching TRBD1. This clonotype was sampled from a woman aged 18-29 years in good health. This chain's CDR3 is CASSQGQGGTLHF. The CDR3 DNA is TGTGCCAGCAGCCAAGGACAGGGGGGCACCCTCCACTTT.